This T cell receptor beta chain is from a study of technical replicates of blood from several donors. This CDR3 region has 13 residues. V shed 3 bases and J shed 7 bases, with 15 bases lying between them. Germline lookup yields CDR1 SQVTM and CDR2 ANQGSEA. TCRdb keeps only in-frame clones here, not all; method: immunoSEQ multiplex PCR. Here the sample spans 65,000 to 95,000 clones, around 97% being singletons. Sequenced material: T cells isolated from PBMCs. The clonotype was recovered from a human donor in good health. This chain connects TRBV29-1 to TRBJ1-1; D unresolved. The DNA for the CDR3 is TGCAGCGTTGAGTGGTTTACAGATGGTGAAGCTTTCTTT. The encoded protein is CSVEWFTDGEAFF.